This TCR beta chain was recorded in a study of blood T cell repertoires in COVID-19. Across the whole study: Samples taken during acute and convalescent COVID-19 were collected in the United States, Italy and Spain. T cells, B-cell-depleted T cells, or PBMCs supplied cDNA or gDNA.

In the original workflow: Amplification of reference gene primers was used by the study to estimate nucleated cell counts. TCRdb keeps only in-frame clones here, not all; method: immunoSEQ multiplex PCR. That table is the source of V, J and clone size, and D and trimming were worked out from the DNA. The table has over 15,000 clones, 85% to 90% seen once. From germline, CDR1 is MDHEN and CDR2 SYDVKM. This CDR3 contains 17 residues. Losses at the gene ends were 7 bases for V and 5 bases for J; bases not matched to a gene: 17. This clonotype was sampled from a human donor in a cohort sampled during active COVID-19. The sample taken for sequencing was peripheral blood. The V gene is TRBV28, the J gene TRBJ1-1; TRBD1 matches at 9 bases. This CDR3 reads CASTLAWGDREKTEAFF. The CDR3 region has the DNA TGTGCCAGCACCCTGGCTTGGGGGGACAGGGAAAAAACTGAAGCTTTCTTT.